These 29 T cell receptor beta chains originate from one sample sequenced in a study of cytotoxic CD8 clonotypes in ibrutinib-treated CLL. Produced via immunoSEQ multiplex PCR; TCRdb's table is partial and in-frame only. The data hold 270,000 or so clones, with 70% to 80% observed a single time. This material consisted of PBMCs, taken at disease progression, from a patient treated with ibrutinib. All receptors derive from a human donor with chronic lymphocytic leukemia.

The table lists this clone with a few counts. This chain connects TRBV27 to TRBJ1-2; possibly TRBD1 for D (6 bases). V lost 3 bases to trimming and J lost 8 bases, with 13 bases between them. The CDR3 runs 13 residues. Looked up from germline, CDR1 is MNHEY and CDR2 is SMNVEV (reference sequence). The CDR3 loop is CASSFRGLGGYTF. The CDR3 nucleotides read TGTGCCAGCAGTTTTCGGGGGCTGGGAGGCTACACCTTC.

V gene TRBV28 combines with J gene TRBJ1-3; D might be TRBD1 (6 bases). Germline V CDR1 and CDR2: MDHEN, SYDVKM. This CDR3 has 13 amino acids. Trimming left V 10 bases short and J 3 bases short, with 13 bases between. The CDR3 bases are TGTGCCATCAAGGCAGGGGTTGGAAACACCATATATTTT. Encoded protein: CAIKAGVGNTIYF.

J is TRBJ1-4 and V is TRBV7-6, with a tentative D call TRBD1 (6 bases). The germline V gene encodes CDR1 SGHVS and CDR2 FNYEAQ. The V end lost 5 bases, the J end lost 4 bases, and 14 bases lay between the germline ends. The CDR3 spans 15 residues. The CDR3 nucleotides read TGTGCCAGCAGCAAAGGGGGTACAGATAATGAAAAACTGTTTTTT. Translating gives CASSKGGTDNEKLFF. Full variable domain (missing parts from reference TRBV7-6 and TRBJ1-4): GAGVSQSPRYKVTKRGQDVALRCDPISGHVSLYWYRQALGQGPEFLTYFNYEAQQDKSGLPNDRFSAERPEGSISTLTIQRTEQRDSAMYRCASSKGGTDNEKLFFGSGTQLSVL.

The V call is TRBV7-2, the J call TRBJ2-5; D is undetermined. The CDR3 is made up of 14 amino acids. Per germline, CDR1 SGHTA and CDR2 FQGNSA. The ends were cut back, 4 bases at V and 1 base at J, with 10 bases in the middle. The CDR3 sequence is CASSSSWGQETQYF. CDR3 coding DNA: TGTGCCAGCAGCTCCTCCTGGGGCCAAGAGACCCAGTACTTC.

The CDR3, as DNA: TGTGCCAGCTCACTCGGGACAGGGAATTCACCCCTCCACTTT. Amino acids: CASSLGTGNSPLHF. The genes are TRBV18 and TRBJ1-6, with 9 bases fitting TRBD1. With 4 bases clipped from V and 7 bases from J, the junction kept 2 bases outside the gene matches. In germline, CDR1 is KGHSH, CDR2 LQKENI. The CDR3 spans 14 residues.

The chain carries TRBV10-3 and TRBJ2-7; D is possibly TRBD1 or TRBD2 (5 bases each). The germline V and J ends were trimmed by 3 bases and 4 bases, with 10 bases remaining between them. The CDR3 is 13 amino acids. CDR1 and CDR2 from the germline V gene are ENHRY and SYGVKD. The CDR3 region has the DNA TGTGCCATCAGTGATAGGGACGGGTACGAGCAGTACTTC. Encoded protein: CAISDRDGYEQYF.

The J gene is TRBJ2-3, the V gene TRBV7-2; TRBD2 matches 7 bases. Trimming at V came to 3 bases and at J to 4 bases, leaving 7 bases not matched to a gene. The CDR3 totals 15 residues. Germline CDR1 SGHTA, CDR2 FQGNSA. The CDR3 loop reads CASSLSLAGADTQYF. The DNA for the CDR3 is TGTGCCAGCAGCTTGTCCCTGGCGGGAGCAGATACGCAGTATTTT.

The rearrangement uses TRBV7-6 and TRBJ2-6, with D unresolved. The CDR3 is made up of 16 amino acids. The germline V and J ends were trimmed by 5 bases and 0 bases, with 11 bases remaining between them. Germline V lookup: CDR1 SGHVS, CDR2 FNYEAQ. In nucleotides, the CDR3 is TGTGCCAGCAGCCTTCTGGCGGCCTCTGGGGCCAACGTCCTGACTTTC. Translation gives CASSLLAASGANVLTF.

This chain uses TRBV5-1 with TRBJ2-3, with a weak D call TRBD1 (5 bases). Per germline, CDR1 SGHRS and CDR2 YFSETQ. This CDR3 spans 14 amino acids. The V end lost 1 base, the J end lost 12 bases, and 18 bases lay between the germline ends. CDR3 protein: CASSLLAEGAKQYF. Here the CDR3 DNA reads TGCGCCAGCAGCTTGCTGGCGGAAGGGGCAAAACAGTATTTT.

The chain carries TRBV4-1 and TRBJ2-5; TRBD1 or TRBD2 may be the D gene (5 bases each). This CDR3 comprises 18 residues. V was cut by 0 bases and J by 3 bases, with 20 bases left in between. The germline CDR1 and CDR2 sequences are MGHRA and YSYEKL. The CDR3 DNA sequence: TGCGCCAGCAGCCAAGATCCGAGGGTGGTGGGGACGAAAGAGACCCAGTACTTC. Its translation is CASSQDPRVVGTKETQYF.

In the case of this clone: Relative to the germline gene, one junction end is altered; a read error may explain this. Other nucleotide sequences in the sample specify the same CDR3. The chain employs TRBV10-3 and TRBJ1-6; a weak D match, TRBD1 (5 bases). CDR3 length: 15 amino acids. Germline-derived CDR1 and CDR2 are ENHRY and SYGVKD. CDR3 protein: CAISERGGNNSPLHF. In nucleotides, the CDR3 is TGTGCCATCAGTGAGCGGGGGGGGAATAATTCACCCCTCCATTTT.

A few counts support this clone. J is TRBJ1-1 and V is TRBV20-1; D ambiguous. The germline CDR1 and CDR2 sequences are DFQATT and SNEGSKA (reference sequence). The germline V and J ends were trimmed by 3 bases and 11 bases, with 10 bases remaining between them. The length of the CDR3 is 10 residues. CDR3 DNA sequence: TGCAGTGCTAGTTGGCAGGTGGCTTTCTTT. Its translation is CSASWQVAFF.

This clone occurred many times. The chain combines TRBV7-8 with TRBJ2-7; D is possibly TRBD1 (7 bases). Germline CDR1 and CDR2: SGHVS and FQNEAQ. V was cut by 6 bases and J by 5 bases, with 17 bases left in between. CDR3 length: 14 amino acids. The CDR3 region is CASSFGQGGHEQYF. DNA of the CDR3: TGTGCCAGCAGTTTTGGCCAGGGGGGACACGAGCAGTACTTC. The complete variable domain, with remaining parts taken from reference TRBV7-8 and TRBJ2-7, reads GAGVSQSPRYKVAKRGQDVALRCDPISGHVSLFWYQQALGQGPEFLTYFQNEAQLDKSGLPSDRFFAERPEGSVSTLKIQRTQQEDSAVYLCASSFGQGGHEQYFGPGTRLTVT.

The chain carries TRBV7-2 and TRBJ2-7; D ambiguous. The CDR3 covers 13 residues. CDR1 is SGHTA and CDR2 is FQGNSA in the germline V gene. With 7 bases removed from V and 4 bases from J, the gap between germline ends came to 14 bases. This CDR3 is CASNAGYSYEQYF. The CDR3 coding sequence is TGTGCCAGCAACGCAGGATACTCTTACGAGCAGTACTTC.

The rearrangement joins TRBV6-5 to TRBJ2-1; TRBD2 aligns across 13 bases. V lost 4 bases, J lost 7 bases, and 7 bases stayed unmatched. This CDR3 spans 16 amino acids. The germline CDR1 and CDR2 sequences are MNHEY and SVGAGI. The chain's CDR3 is CASSSPGLAGRNEQFF. CDR3 sequence (DNA): TGTGCCAGCAGTTCGCCGGGACTAGCGGGAAGGAATGAGCAGTTCTTC.

The gene calls are TRBV5-1 and TRBJ1-2, with 10 bases identical to TRBD1. The J segment lost 4 bases and the V segment lost 3 bases, leaving 12 bases of the junction unmatched. Germline values: CDR1 SGHRS, CDR2 YFSETQ. The CDR3 runs to 17 residues. For the CDR3, the DNA is TGCGCCAGCAGCTCCGCCCCCGGGACAGGGGTTCGCTATGGCTACACCTTC. It translates to CASSSAPGTGVRYGYTF.

The chain links TRBV4-1 to TRBJ1-1; a possible D gene is TRBD1 (6 bases). CDR3 length: 14 residues. Germline CDR1 is MGHRA and CDR2 is YSYEKL. Trimming left V 4 bases short and J 4 bases short, with 13 bases between. CDR3 region: CASSLGGGSTEAFF. CDR3 coding DNA: TGCGCCAGCAGCCTAGGGGGGGGGAGCACTGAAGCTTTCTTT.

The chain links TRBV4-1 to TRBJ2-1, with no clear D. V lost 1 base to trimming and J lost 7 bases, with 8 bases between them. Germline V gene lookup returns CDR1 MGHRA and CDR2 YSYEKL. The CDR3 is 13 residues long. CDR3 sequence (DNA): TGCGCCAGCAGCCAAGTTGACCGGAATGAGCAGTTCTTC. This gives the protein CASSQVDRNEQFF.

The V gene is TRBV29-1, the J gene TRBJ1-4; the D is unclear. This CDR3 comprises 13 residues. CDR1 and CDR2 (germline): SQVTM, ANQGSEA. Trimming stripped 0 bases from V and 8 bases from J, with 10 bases between. The CDR3 reads CSVEEVFEEKLFF. The CDR3 DNA is TGCAGCGTTGAAGAGGTTTTTGAGGAAAAACTGTTTTTT.

The V call is TRBV30, the J call TRBJ1-6, with D possibly being TRBD1 (5 bases). Germline V gene lookup returns CDR1 GTSNPN and CDR2 SVGIG (reference sequence). CDR3 length equals 14 residues. V dropped 1 base and J dropped 14 bases, with 18 bases sitting between them. The CDR3 here is CAWSAGTKIGTLHF. In DNA, the CDR3 is TGTGCCTGGAGTGCCGGGACGAAAATAGGTACCCTCCACTTT.

The rearrangement uses TRBV6-5 and TRBJ2-4; D is perhaps TRBD1 (6 bases). Trimming shortened V by 6 bases and J by 6 bases, and 15 bases separated the two germline ends. The CDR3 contains 14 residues. CDR1 and CDR2 from the germline V gene are MNHEY and SVGAGI. The DNA of the CDR3 is TGTGCCAGCAGACTATTGGGGGCAGGAAACATTCAGTACTTC. Residues: CASRLLGAGNIQYF.

A single count supports this clone. The chain is built from TRBV5-1 and TRBJ2-7, with TRBD1 as a possible D gene (6 bases). CDR1 and CDR2 (germline): SGHRS, YFSETQ. Trimming took 4 bases from V and 5 from J, leaving 13 bases between them. This CDR3 has 13 amino acids. The CDR3 coding sequence is TGCGCCAGCAGCCTTCAACCAGGGGACGAGCAGTACTTC. Translation gives CASSLQPGDEQYF.

The genes are TRBV16 and TRBJ2-7, with D hard to call. Germline values: CDR1 KGHSY, CDR2 FQNENV. Trimming pared 1 base from V and 4 bases from J, leaving 11 bases between. The CDR3 spans 14 residues. The chain's CDR3 is CASSQFSEMYEQYF. For the CDR3, the DNA is TGTGCCAGCAGCCAATTCTCCGAGATGTACGAGCAGTACTTC. Full variable domain (missing parts from reference TRBV16 and TRBJ2-7): GEEVAQTPKHLVRGEGQKAKLYCAPIKGHSYVFWYQQVLKNEFKFLISFQNENVFDETGMPKERFSAKCLPNSPCSLEIQATKLEDSAVYFCASSQFSEMYEQYFGPGTRLTVT.

Here the CDR3 DNA reads TGTGCCAGCACCCTGGGACAGTATGGCGGCTACACCTTC. This gives the protein CASTLGQYGGYTF. The chain uses TRBV6-5 and TRBJ1-2; 7 nucleotides agree with TRBD1. This CDR3 is 13 amino acids long. The ends lost 7 bases at V and 8 bases at J; junction bases unmatched: 10. In germline, CDR1 is MNHEY, CDR2 SVGAGI.

This chain uses TRBV9 with TRBJ2-3, with 9 nucleotides matching TRBD2. After removal of 5 bases from V and 8 bases from J, the junction contained 12 bases not matched to a gene. The CDR3 contains 15 residues. Germline loops: CDR1 SGDLS, CDR2 YYNGEE. CDR3 bases: TGTGCCAGCAGGGGGCTAGCGGGGCCCCACGGTACGCAGTATTTT. This sequence encodes CASRGLAGPHGTQYF.

The chain combines TRBV5-1 with TRBJ2-1; TRBD2 is a possible D gene (5 bases). Germline lookup yields CDR1 SGHRS and CDR2 YFSETQ. Between the trimmed V and J ends, which lost 4 bases and 0 bases, there was a span of 5 bases. The CDR3 length is 13 residues. The CDR3 reads CASSRGSYNEQFF. CDR3 in DNA: TGCGCCAGCAGCCGGGGCTCCTACAATGAGCAGTTCTTC.

The chain is built from TRBV18 and TRBJ1-2; D is uncertain. The V end was cut by 2 bases, the J end by 8 bases, with 12 bases between. The CDR3 is 13 amino acids. Germline-derived CDR1 and CDR2 are KGHSH and LQKENI. The CDR3 here is CASSPAGSGGYTF. The CDR3 DNA follows: TGTGCCAGCTCACCAGCCGGGTCCGGGGGCTACACCTTC.

The CDR3 loop reads CASSLDRSREQYF. CDR3 bases: TGTGCCAGCAGCTTAGATCGGTCACGCGAGCAGTACTTC. This rearrangement joins TRBV11-2 to TRBJ2-7; D ambiguous. The V and J ends lost 0 bases and 6 bases respectively, with 9 bases between them. Germline CDR1 is SGHAT and CDR2 is FQNNGV. The CDR3 is made up of 13 amino acids.

The V and J genes are TRBV10-3 and TRBJ2-1; TRBD1 or TRBD2 may be the D gene (5 bases each). The CDR3 covers 14 residues. Germline assignment: CDR1 ENHRY and CDR2 SYGVKD. Between the trimmed V and J ends, which lost 8 bases and 9 bases, there was a span of 20 bases. CDR3 loop: CAIGWGSSAGEQFF. In DNA, the CDR3 is TGTGCCATCGGGTGGGGGTCAAGTGCGGGTGAGCAGTTCTTC.